The present T cell receptor beta chain was sequenced within a study of blood T cell repertoires in COVID-19. For the study at large: Collection of acute and convalescent COVID-19 samples took place in the United States, Italy and Spain.

The repertoire was sequenced with immunoSEQ multiplex PCR; TCRdb's copy has only in-frame clones and lacks some. This table holds some 320,000 clones, around 90% found once. Study members were between roughly 18 and 100 years old and lived in 24 US regions. Participants reported their clinical history, and cohort assignment relied on those reports. Germline V lookup: CDR1 KGHSH, CDR2 LQKENI. With 4 bases clipped from V and 8 bases from J, the junction kept 17 bases outside the gene matches. The CDR3 is 18 amino acids. This clone was seen a few times. The J gene is TRBJ1-2, the V gene TRBV18; 12 bases fit TRBD1. The clonotype was recovered from a man between 60 and 75 years old who had recovered from COVID-19. The sample taken for sequencing was PBMCs or T cells enriched from blood (not recorded which). The CDR3 spells CASSQTGTGGASNKGYTF. In DNA, the CDR3 is TGTGCCAGCTCACAGACCGGGACAGGGGGCGCGAGTAACAAGGGCTACACCTTC.